What follows is one TCR beta chain and its context. The sample holds a few counts of this clonotype. No cognate antigen has been identified for it. Nothing much larger sits one base from this clone, and base qualities are not available. The time point label corresponds to: newly diagnosed GD, antithyroid drugs for less than 3 months. For both TCR sequencing and RNA sequencing, RNA was extracted from PBMCs in TRIzol. The diagnosis of Graves' disease followed American Thyroid Association guidelines. The patients came from an endocrinology department in Xi'an, China. From each patient, about 9.7 milliliters of peripheral blood was collected into an EDTA anticoagulant tube. Ficoll Paque Plus density gradient separation was used to isolate PBMCs, and no further T cell sorting was done. RNA quality was checked with an Agilent 2100 Bioanalyzer and agarose gel, and concentration with a NanoDrop 2000. To prepare the library, multiplex PCR was applied. The data were produced on an Illumina HiSeq 4000. TCR beta libraries were built with iRepertoire HTBI primers and Arm-PCR amplification of CDR3 regions. Gel purification was performed on PCR products prior to sequencing. Regarding the original processing steps: Gene usage analysis of CDR3 amino acid clonotypes relied on the roughly 60 TRBV and 13 to 15 TRBJ segments identified across samples. Filtered high-quality paired reads were merged into contigs using COPE and FqMerger. BLAST was used to align contigs to IMGT TRBV, TRBD and TRBJ reference genes, with CDR3 defined following IMGT. Highly expanded clones were defined as clonotypes with a frequency above 0.1%. Shannon entropy was used to measure repertoire diversity, and the Gini coefficient was used to measure V-J evenness. Public clonotypes were defined as clonotypes shared by more than one individual. The public sequencing data were trimmed at Q25 with fastp and processed into clonotypes with MiXCR by TCRdb, which kept only in-frame beta chains. Each entry is one CDR3 protein sequence, shown with its most common DNA and genes. The V and J calls and clone size are TCRdb's, not the authors'. The sample table holds 550,000 to 650,000 distinct CDR3 sequences, of which 15% to 20% were seen once. More than 10% of the sample goes to the ten largest clones.

The data were obtained in a study of regulatory T cells in long-lasting Graves disease (dated by TCRdb to the early 2020s). Some background on the complete study: Antithyroid drugs had been taken for less than 3 months by newly diagnosed Graves' disease patients. Peripheral blood TCR sequencing and RNA sequencing compared persistent Graves' disease patients with newly diagnosed Graves' disease patients. The study was registered as a clinical trial and conducted in China. A total of roughly 35 samples underwent TCR sequencing: about 13 from persistent and about 20 from newly diagnosed Graves' disease patients. Here is what the overall study found, with its caveats: Compared with newly diagnosed patients, persistent Graves' disease patients had lower TCR Shannon entropy and fewer highly expanded clones, which suggests clonal expansion. A larger number of public clonotypes was shared among persistent patients (fewer than 3,000) than among newly diagnosed patients (roughly 970). Persistent disease showed preferential use of TRBV28, TRBJ1-2 and TRBJ2-5, whereas newly diagnosed disease favored TRBV20-1 and TRBJ2-1. The study examined only peripheral blood because the primary lesion, thyroid tissue, could not be accessed. Sequencing and analysis were restricted to the TCR beta chain. As a limitation, the authors acknowledged that the small sample size may reduce accuracy.

The cysteine opens and the phenylalanine closes a CDR3 of 15 amino acids. This entry keeps only the CDR3 DNA: 45 bases, framed from base 1. The germline V gene specifies KGHSH as CDR1 and LQKENI as CDR2. Ends trimmed: V by 3 bases, J by 3 bases; bases unmatched to a gene: 4. These data are also associated with another study on T cells in Graves' hyperthyroidism and ophthalmopathy. The second source states: Stable Graves' hyperthyroidism was defined as no progression to ophthalmopathy during 18 months of follow-up. Hyperthyroidism patients were newly diagnosed, had a disease duration of under 2 months, and were aged 18 to 65 years. Exclusion was applied to patients with uncontrolled infections, other autoimmune diseases, pregnancy or lactation. Diagnoses relied on clinical symptoms, serum thyroxine and TRAb, thyroid ultrasound and orbital computed tomography. For the first round of RT-PCR on the TCR CDR3, the HTBI primer set was used together with the Qiagen OneStep RT-PCR kit. Most expanded thyroid clonotypes (frequency above 0.001) were also detected in blood, suggesting blood repertoires may reflect thyroid immune responses. Ophthalmopathy was separated from stable hyperthyroidism by a 13 V-J signature model, with approximately 85% sensitivity and 81% to 83% specificity obtained in cross-validation and 80%/75% obtained in testing. During validation, the model predicted progression to ophthalmopathy a median of about 5.9 months ahead of onset, with approximately 71% sensitivity and almost 75% specificity. To identify TCR V-J signatures that set the groups apart, the researchers used a discovery cohort of about a hundred patients, made up of 40 to 45 with Graves' ophthalmopathy and about 60 with stable Graves' hyperthyroidism. Prospective prediction of ophthalmopathy was tested in an independent validation cohort consisting of 18 hyperthyroidism patients and more than 15 patients who later progressed to ophthalmopathy. The approximately 97 discovery patients were randomly divided into training and test sets at a 7:3 ratio. The study also compared thyroid tissue and blood T-cell repertoires from a handful of Graves' hyperthyroidism patients. After blood sampling, hyperthyroidism patients were treated with methimazole at a starting dose of 30 mg daily, and ophthalmopathy patients were treated with high-dose intravenous methylprednisolone. Libraries were constructed in a second round of multiplex PCR, after which size selection and purification were performed. The libraries were sequenced on an Illumina HiSeq2000 using paired-end 100 bp reads. SOAPnuke was used to process the raw data, removing reads that contained adapters or uncalled bases, had a mean Phred below 15, or lacked an exact match to the constant primer or identifier. COPE v1.2.5 was used to merge the high-quality paired reads, and each unique nucleotide sequence was defined as a clonotype. MiTCR v1.1 was used to align the clonotypes against IMGT TRBV, TRBD and TRBJ reference segments. The analysis was restricted to V-J combinations with a frequency above 0.0001, which together covered roughly 99% of the repertoires. The TCS score was defined as F50 (clonal expansion) divided by E x V (chaos), with BLOSUM62-based TCRdist calculated between CDR3 peptides within each V-J. Welch's t-statistics and random forest reduced 500 to 550 V-J features to about 12, which were used in a naive Bayes classifier (R e1071). Sample size was not statistically predetermined, and blinding of investigators to group allocation was not performed. The paper reports TCR Vbeta CDR3 sequencing of over 130 peripheral blood samples: 43 ophthalmopathy, under 80 hyperthyroidism and 17 progressor patients.

Sequenced material: peripheral blood mononuclear cells (PBMCs), taken at new diagnosis, from a patient treated with antithyroid drugs. The sequence joins TRBV18 to TRBJ2-7; 11 bases in between match TRBD2. This TCR derives from a man aged 18 to 29 with Graves disease. Donor details come from another sample of the same person, matched by shared clones. The CDR3 is CASSPQGLADYEQYF. The DNA sequence reads TGTGCCAGCTCACCTCAGGGACTAGCGGACTACGAGCAGTACTTC.